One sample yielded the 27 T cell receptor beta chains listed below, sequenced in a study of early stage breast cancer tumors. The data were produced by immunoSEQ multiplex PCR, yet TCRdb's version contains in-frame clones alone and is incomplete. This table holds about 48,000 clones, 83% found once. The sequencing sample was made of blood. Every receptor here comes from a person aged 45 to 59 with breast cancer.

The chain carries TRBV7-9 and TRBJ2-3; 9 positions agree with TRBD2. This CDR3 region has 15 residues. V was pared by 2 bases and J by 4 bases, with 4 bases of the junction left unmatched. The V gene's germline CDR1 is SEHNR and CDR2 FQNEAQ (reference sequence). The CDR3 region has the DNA TGTGCCAGCAGCTTACGCGGGAGGGCCGCAGATACGCAGTATTTT. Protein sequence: CASSLRGRAADTQYF.

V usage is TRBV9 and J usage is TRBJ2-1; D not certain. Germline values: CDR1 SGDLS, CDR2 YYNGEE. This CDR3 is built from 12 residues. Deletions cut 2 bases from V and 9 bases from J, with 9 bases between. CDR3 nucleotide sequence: TGTGCCAGCAGCGTGGTTAATTCTGAGCAGTTCTTC. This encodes CASSVVNSEQFF.

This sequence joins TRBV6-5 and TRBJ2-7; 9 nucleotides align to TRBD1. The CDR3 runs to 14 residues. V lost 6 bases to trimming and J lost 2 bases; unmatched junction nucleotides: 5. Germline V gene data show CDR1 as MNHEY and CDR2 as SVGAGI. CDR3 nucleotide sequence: TGTGCCAGCAGAATCGGACAGGGGACCTACGAGCAGTACTTC. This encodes CASRIGQGTYEQYF.

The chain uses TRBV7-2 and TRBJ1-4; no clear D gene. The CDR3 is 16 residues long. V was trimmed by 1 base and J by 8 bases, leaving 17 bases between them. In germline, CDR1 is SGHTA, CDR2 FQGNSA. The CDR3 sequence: CASSLDGLGMREKLFF. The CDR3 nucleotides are TGTGCCAGCAGCTTAGATGGACTAGGAATGAGGGAAAAACTGTTTTTT.

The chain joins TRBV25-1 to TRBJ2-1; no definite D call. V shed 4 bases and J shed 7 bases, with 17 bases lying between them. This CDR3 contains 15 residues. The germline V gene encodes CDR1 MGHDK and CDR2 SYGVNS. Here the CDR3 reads CASSGSARDGNEQFF. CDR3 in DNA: TGTGCCAGCAGTGGCTCTGCGCGTGACGGGAATGAGCAGTTCTTC.

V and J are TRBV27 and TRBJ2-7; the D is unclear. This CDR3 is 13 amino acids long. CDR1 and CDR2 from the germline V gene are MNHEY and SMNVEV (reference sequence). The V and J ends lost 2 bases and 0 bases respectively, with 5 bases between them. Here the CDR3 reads CASSLQNSYEQYF. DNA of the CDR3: TGTGCCAGCAGTTTACAGAACTCCTACGAGCAGTACTTC.

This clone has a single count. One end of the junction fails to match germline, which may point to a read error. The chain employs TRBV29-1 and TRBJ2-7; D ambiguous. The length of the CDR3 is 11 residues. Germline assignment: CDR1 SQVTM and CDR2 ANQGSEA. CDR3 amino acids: CSVEVSYEQYF. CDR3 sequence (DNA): TGCAGCGTCGAAGTATCCTACGAGCAGTACTTC.

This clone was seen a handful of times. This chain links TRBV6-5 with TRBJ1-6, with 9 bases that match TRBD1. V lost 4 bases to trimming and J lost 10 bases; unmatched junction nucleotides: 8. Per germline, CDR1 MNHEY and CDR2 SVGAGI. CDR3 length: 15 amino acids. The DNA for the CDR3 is TGTGCCAGCAGTTTCACCGGGACAGGGAAGTCACCCCTCCACTTT. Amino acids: CASSFTGTGKSPLHF.

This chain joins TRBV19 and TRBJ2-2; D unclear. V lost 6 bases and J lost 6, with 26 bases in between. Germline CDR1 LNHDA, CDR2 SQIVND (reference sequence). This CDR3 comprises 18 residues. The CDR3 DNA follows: TGTGCCAGTAGCCGATTGGGATACGGGTCCGTTTTGGCCGGGGAGCTGTTTTTT. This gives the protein CASSRLGYGSVLAGELFF.

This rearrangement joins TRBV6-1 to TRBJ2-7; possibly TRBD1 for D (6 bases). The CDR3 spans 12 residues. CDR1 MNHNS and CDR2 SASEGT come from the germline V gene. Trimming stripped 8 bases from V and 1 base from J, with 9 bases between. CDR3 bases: TGTGCCAGCGCAACAGGGTCCTACGAGCAGTACTTC. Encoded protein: CASATGSYEQYF.

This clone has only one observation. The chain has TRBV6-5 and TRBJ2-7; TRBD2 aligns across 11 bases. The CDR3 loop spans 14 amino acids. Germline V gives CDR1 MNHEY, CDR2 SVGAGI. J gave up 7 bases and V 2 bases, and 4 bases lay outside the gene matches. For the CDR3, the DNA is TGTGCCAGCAGTTACGATAGGACTAGCGGGGAGCAGTACTTC. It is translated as CASSYDRTSGEQYF.

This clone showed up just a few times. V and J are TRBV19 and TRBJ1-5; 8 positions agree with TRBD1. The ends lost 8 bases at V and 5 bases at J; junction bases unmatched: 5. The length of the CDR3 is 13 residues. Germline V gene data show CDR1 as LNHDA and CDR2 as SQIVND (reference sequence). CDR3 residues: CASRDRGYQPQHF. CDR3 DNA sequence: TGTGCCAGTCGTGACAGGGGTTATCAGCCCCAGCATTTT.

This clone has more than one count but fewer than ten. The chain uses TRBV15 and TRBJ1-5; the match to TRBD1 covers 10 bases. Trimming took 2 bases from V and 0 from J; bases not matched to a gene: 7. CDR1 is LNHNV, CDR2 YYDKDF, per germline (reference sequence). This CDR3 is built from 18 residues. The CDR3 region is CATSRPSGTGDSNQPQHF. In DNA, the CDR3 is TGTGCCACCAGCAGACCCTCCGGGACAGGGGATAGCAATCAGCCCCAGCATTTT.

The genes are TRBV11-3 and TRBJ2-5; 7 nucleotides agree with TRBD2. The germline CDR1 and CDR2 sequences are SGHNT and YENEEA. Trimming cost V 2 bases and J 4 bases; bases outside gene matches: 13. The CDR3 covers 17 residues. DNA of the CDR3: TGTGCCAGCAGCTTATCTTCAGCGGGGTTCTTTGCAGAGACCCAGTACTTC. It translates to CASSLSSAGFFAETQYF.

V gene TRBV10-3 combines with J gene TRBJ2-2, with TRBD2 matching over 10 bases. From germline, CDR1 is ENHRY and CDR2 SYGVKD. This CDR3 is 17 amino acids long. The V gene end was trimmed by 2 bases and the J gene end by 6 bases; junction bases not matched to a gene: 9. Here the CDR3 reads CAISEPSGRAPSGELFF. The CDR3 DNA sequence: TGTGCCATCAGTGAGCCAAGCGGGAGGGCCCCATCCGGGGAGCTGTTTTTT.

CDR3 DNA sequence: TGCGCCAGCAGCCAAGTGGCGGGCAGCTCCTACGAGCAGTACTTC. Translating it yields CASSQVAGSSYEQYF. The chain links TRBV4-3 to TRBJ2-7; possible D gene TRBD2, 5 bases. CDR1 and CDR2 from the germline V gene are LGHNA and YSLEER. V dropped 1 base and J dropped 0 bases, with 10 bases sitting between them. The CDR3 has 15 amino acids.

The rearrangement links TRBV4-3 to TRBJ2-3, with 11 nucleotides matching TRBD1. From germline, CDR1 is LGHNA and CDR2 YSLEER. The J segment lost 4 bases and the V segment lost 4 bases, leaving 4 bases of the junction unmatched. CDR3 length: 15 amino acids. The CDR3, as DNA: TGCGCCAGCAGCCCGGGACAGGGGGTTGCAGATACGCAGTATTTT. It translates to CASSPGQGVADTQYF.

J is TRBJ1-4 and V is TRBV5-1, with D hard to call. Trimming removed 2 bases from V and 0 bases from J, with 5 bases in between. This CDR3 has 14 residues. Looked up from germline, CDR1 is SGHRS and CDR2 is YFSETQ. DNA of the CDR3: TGCGCCAGCAGCTTAGACTCAACTAATGAAAAACTGTTTTTT. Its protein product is CASSLDSTNEKLFF.

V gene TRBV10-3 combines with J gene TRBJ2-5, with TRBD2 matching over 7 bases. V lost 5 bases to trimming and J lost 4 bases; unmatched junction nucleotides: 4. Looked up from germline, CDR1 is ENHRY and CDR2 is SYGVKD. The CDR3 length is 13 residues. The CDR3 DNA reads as TGTGCCATCAGTTTGGGGGGGTCAGAGACCCAGTACTTC. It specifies CAISLGGSETQYF.

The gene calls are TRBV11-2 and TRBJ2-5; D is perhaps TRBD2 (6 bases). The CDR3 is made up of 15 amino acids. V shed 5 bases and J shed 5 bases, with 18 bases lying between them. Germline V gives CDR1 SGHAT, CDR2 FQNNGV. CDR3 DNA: TGTGCCAGCAGCCCGGGGACTTCCTGGCCGGAGACCCAGTACTTC. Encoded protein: CASSPGTSWPETQYF.

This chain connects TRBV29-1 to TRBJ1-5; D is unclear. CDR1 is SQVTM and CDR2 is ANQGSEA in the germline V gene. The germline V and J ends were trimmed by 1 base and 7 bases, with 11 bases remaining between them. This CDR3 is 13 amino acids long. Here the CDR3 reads CSVEGLAGQPQHF. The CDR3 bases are TGCAGCGTTGAAGGACTCGCAGGCCAGCCCCAGCATTTT.

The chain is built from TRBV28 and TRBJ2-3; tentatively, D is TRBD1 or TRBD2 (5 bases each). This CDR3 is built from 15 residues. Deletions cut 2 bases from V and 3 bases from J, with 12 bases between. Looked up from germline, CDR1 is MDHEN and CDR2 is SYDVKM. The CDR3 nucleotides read TGTGCCAGCAGTTTAGTTCAGGGCGGGACAGATACGCAGTATTTT. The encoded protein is CASSLVQGGTDTQYF.

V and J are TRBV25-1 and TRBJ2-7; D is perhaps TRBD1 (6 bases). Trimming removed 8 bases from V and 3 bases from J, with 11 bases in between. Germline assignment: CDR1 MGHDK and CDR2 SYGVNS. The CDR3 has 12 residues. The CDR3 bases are TGTGCCAGCTCGGACAGAAACTACGAGCAGTACTTC. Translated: CASSDRNYEQYF.

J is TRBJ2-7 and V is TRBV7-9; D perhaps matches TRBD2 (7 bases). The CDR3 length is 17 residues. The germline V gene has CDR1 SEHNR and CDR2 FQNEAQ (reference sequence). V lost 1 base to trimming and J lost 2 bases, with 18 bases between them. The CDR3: CASSLVGRGSNPYEQYF. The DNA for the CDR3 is TGTGCCAGCAGCTTAGTAGGGAGGGGGTCGAATCCCTACGAGCAGTACTTC.

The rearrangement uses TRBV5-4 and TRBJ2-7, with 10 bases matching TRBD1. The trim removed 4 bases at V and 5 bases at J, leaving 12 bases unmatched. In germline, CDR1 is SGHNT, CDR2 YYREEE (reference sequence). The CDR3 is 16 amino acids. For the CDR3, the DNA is TGTGCCAGCAGCCCGTTCCCGACAGGGGGCAACGACGAGCAGTACTTC. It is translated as CASSPFPTGGNDEQYF.

CDR3 coding DNA: TGTGCCAGCAGCTCCCGGGACAGTTGGCAGTACTTC. Translation: CASSSRDSWQYF. The chain carries TRBV11-2 and TRBJ2-7; TRBD1 matches at 7 bases. J lost 9 bases, V lost 4 bases, and 6 bases had no gene match. CDR3 size: 12 residues. Germline V gives CDR1 SGHAT, CDR2 FQNNGV.

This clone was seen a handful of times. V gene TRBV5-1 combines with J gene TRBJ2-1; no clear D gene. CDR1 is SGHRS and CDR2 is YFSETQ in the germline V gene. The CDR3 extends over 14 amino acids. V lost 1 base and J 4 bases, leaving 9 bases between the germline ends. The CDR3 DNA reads TGCGCCAGCAGCTTGCGGCAGGAGTACAATGAGCAGTTCTTC. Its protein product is CASSLRQEYNEQFF.